This T cell receptor (beta chain) was identified in a study of blood T cells in healthy people across ages. This clonotype was recorded only once. With a J-beta primer mix and a sample-barcoded 5' primer, a second PCR ran about 7 to 12 cycles. A single record per CDR3 protein comes from TCRdb applying MiXCR to the 5' RACE reads. Altogether fewer than 900,000 distinct CDR3 sequences are present, around 34% being singletons, with the ten largest covering under 15%. The CDR3 is 18 amino acids. Trimming pared 6 bases from V and 0 bases from J, leaving 22 bases between. In germline, CDR1 is MGHDK, CDR2 SYGVNS.

The sequence was collected from a young man in good health. The sequenced material came from blood. The V call is TRBV25-1, the J call TRBJ2-3, with unresolved D. The CDR3 DNA follows: TGTGCCAGCAGGAGAGTCGGTACGGGTAGCCTAAGCACAGATACGCAGTATTTT. Residues: CASRRVGTGSLSTDTQYF. Full variable domain (remainder filled in from reference TRBV25-1 and TRBJ2-3): EADIYQTPRYLVIGTGKKITLECSQTMGHDKMYWYQQDPGMELHLIHYSYGVNSTEKGDLSSESTVSRIRTEHFPLTLESARPSHTSQYLCASRRVGTGSLSTDTQYFGPGTRLTVL.